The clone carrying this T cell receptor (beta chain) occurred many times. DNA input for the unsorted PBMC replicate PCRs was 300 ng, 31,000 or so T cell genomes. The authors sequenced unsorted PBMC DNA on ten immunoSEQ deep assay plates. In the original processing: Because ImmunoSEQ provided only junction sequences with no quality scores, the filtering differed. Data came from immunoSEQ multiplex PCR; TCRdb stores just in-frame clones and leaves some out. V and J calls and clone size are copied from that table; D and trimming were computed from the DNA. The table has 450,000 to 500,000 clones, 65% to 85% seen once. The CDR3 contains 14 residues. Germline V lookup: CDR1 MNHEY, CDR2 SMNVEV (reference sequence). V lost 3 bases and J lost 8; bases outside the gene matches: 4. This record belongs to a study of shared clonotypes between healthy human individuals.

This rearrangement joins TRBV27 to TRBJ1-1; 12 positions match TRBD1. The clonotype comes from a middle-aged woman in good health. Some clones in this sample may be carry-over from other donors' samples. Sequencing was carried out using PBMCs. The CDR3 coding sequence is TGTGCCAGCAGTTTCGGGACAGGGGGCAGGGAAGCTTTCTTT. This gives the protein CASSFGTGGREAFF.